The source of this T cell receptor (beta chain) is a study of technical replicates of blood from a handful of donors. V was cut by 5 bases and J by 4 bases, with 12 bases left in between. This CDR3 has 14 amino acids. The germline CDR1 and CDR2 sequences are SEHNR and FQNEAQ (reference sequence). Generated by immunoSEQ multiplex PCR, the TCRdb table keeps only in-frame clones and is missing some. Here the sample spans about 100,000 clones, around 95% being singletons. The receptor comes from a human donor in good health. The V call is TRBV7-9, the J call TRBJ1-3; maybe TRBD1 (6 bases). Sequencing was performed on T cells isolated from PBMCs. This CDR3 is CASSTTGSGNTIYF. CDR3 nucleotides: TGTGCCAGCAGCACGACAGGATCGGGAAACACCATATATTTT.